A selection of T cell receptor beta chains follows, all from one sample in a study of T cell changes during pregnancy in multiple sclerosis. Produced via immunoSEQ multiplex PCR; TCRdb's table is partial and in-frame only. Of almost 40,000 clones listed, approximately 89% are singletons. Source: CD4+ T cells from peripheral blood mononuclear cells, taken in the second trimester of pregnancy. Receptors were obtained from a female donor in good health, enrolled as a control in a pregnancy study. Each CDR3 is given with its conserved first and last residue. Fields, in order: clone size, D gene, CDR3 length, V gene, J gene, CDR3 protein, CDR3 DNA. A D gene is named only where the DNA matches it firmly. A row's size may be missing; if present it is once, few, many or a size class.

>once|TRBD1|17|TRBV4-1|TRBJ1-1
CASSPSPGTGMNTEAFF
TGCGCCAGCAGCCCCAGTCCCGGGACAGGGATGAACACTGAAGCTTTCTTT
>NA|TRBD1|14|TRBV2|TRBJ2-7
CASKGQGASYEQYF
TGTGCCAGCAAGGGACAGGGGGCCTCCTACGAGCAGTACTTC
>NA|NA|18|TRBV4-1|TRBJ1-6
CASSQDPKGGEGNSPLHF
TGCGCCAGCAGCCAAGATCCTAAAGGGGGGGAGGGTAATTCACCCCTCCACTTT
>NA|NA|16|TRBV7-2|TRBJ1-5
CASSSTGIWTNQPQHF
TGTGCCAGCAGCTCTACAGGGATTTGGACCAATCAGCCCCAGCATTTT
>NA|NA|15|TRBV6-5|TRBJ2-4
CASSPGENGKNIQYF
TGTGCCAGCAGCCCAGGGGAAAATGGCAAAAACATTCAGTACTTC
>NA|NA|14|TRBV5-1|TRBJ1-4
CASSLRGTNEKLFF
TGCGCCAGCAGCTTGAGGGGCACTAATGAAAAACTGTTTTTT
>NA|TRBD1|16|TRBV5-4|TRBJ2-7
CASSHSDRGRSYEQYF
TGTGCCAGCAGCCACTCCGACAGGGGGCGAAGCTACGAGCAGTACTTC
>NA|TRBD2|15|TRBV5-1|TRBJ2-1
CASSGAGGGYNEQFF
TGCGCCAGCAGCGGAGCGGGGGGTGGTTACAATGAGCAGTTCTTC
>NA|NA|13|TRBV18|TRBJ1-4
CASSDRISEKLFF
TGTGCCAGCTCAGACAGGATAAGTGAAAAACTGTTTTTT
>NA|TRBD1|14|TRBV7-8|TRBJ2-7
CASSRGTGDYEQYF
TGTGCCAGCAGCCGCGGGACAGGGGACTACGAGCAGTACTTC
>NA|NA|16|TRBV7-9|TRBJ1-1
CASSLASTAVNTEAFF
TGTGCCAGCAGCTTAGCAAGTACAGCGGTGAACACTGAAGCTTTCTTT
>NA|NA|13|TRBV27|TRBJ1-2
CASSFTGNYGYTF
TGTGCCAGCAGTTTCACAGGGAACTATGGCTACACCTTC
>few|NA|12|TRBV2|TRBJ1-5
CASREGYQPQHF
TGTGCCAGCAGAGAGGGCTATCAGCCCCAGCATTTT
>NA|TRBD2|14|TRBV29-1|TRBJ2-1
CSVGARGVINEQFF
TGCAGCGTTGGGGCTCGGGGGGTGATCAATGAGCAGTTCTTC
>NA|NA|13|TRBV5-6|TRBJ1-2
CASSSRVSYGYTF
TGTGCCAGCAGTTCGAGGGTGAGCTATGGCTACACCTTC
>once|TRBD1|14|TRBV6-5|TRBJ1-2
CASRTGQDPYGYTF
TGTGCCAGCAGAACCGGACAGGATCCCTATGGCTACACCTTC
>NA|TRBD2|16|TRBV4-3|TRBJ2-5
CASSQQLAGGGETQYF
TGCGCCAGCAGCCAGCAACTAGCGGGGGGTGGAGAGACCCAGTACTTC
>NA|NA|15|TRBV6-1|TRBJ1-2
CASRHENKDYYGYTF
TGTGCCAGCAGGCACGAAAACAAGGACTACTATGGCTACACCTTC
>NA|TRBD1|14|TRBV4-1|TRBJ2-5
CASSRTGGQETQYF
TGCGCCAGCAGCAGAACAGGGGGCCAAGAGACCCAGTACTTC
>NA|TRBD1|17|TRBV7-9|TRBJ1-4
CASSFGDRGPGYEKLFF
TGTGCCAGCAGCTTTGGAGACAGGGGGCCAGGGTATGAAAAACTGTTTTTT
>NA|NA|15|TRBV28|TRBJ1-1
CASSIGGVKYTEAFF
TGTGCCAGCTCAATTGGGGGGGTCAAGTACACTGAAGCTTTCTTT
>NA|TRBD1|14|TRBV7-2|TRBJ2-5
CASSFDRGQETQYF
TGTGCCAGCAGCTTCGACAGGGGCCAAGAGACCCAGTACTTC
>once|NA|15|TRBV27|TRBJ1-1
CASSSNPWAPAVAFF
TGTGCCAGCAGCTCCAACCCCTGGGCCCCTGCAGTAGCTTTCTTT
>NA|NA|14|TRBV7-6|TRBJ2-7
CASSLWEESYEQYF
TGTGCCAGCAGCTTATGGGAGGAGTCCTACGAGCAGTACTTC
>NA|TRBD1|14|TRBV7-2|TRBJ1-5
CASSATGGNQPQHF
TGTGCCAGCAGCGCGACAGGGGGCAATCAGCCCCAGCATTTT
>NA|NA|12|TRBV4-2|TRBJ1-1
CASSRTGTEAFF
TGTGCCAGCAGCCGAACTGGCACTGAAGCTTTCTTT
>NA|TRBD1|14|TRBV10-3|TRBJ2-7
CAISEGTGVYEQYF
TGTGCCATCAGTGAAGGGACAGGGGTCTACGAGCAGTACTTC
>NA|NA|15|TRBV9|TRBJ1-1
CASSVDELGRTEAFF
TGTGCCAGCAGCGTAGACGAGCTCGGGAGGACTGAAGCTTTCTTT
>few|NA|14|TRBV7-9|TRBJ1-5
CASSPNRGFQPQHF
TGTGCCAGCAGCCCCAACCGAGGCTTTCAGCCCCAGCATTTT
>NA|NA|14|TRBV5-1|TRBJ1-1
CASSLVQGNTEAFF
TGCGCCAGCAGCTTGGTACAGGGGAACACTGAAGCTTTCTTT
>NA|NA|15|TRBV5-1|TRBJ2-2
CASSSPGQNTGELFF
TGCGCCAGCAGCTCCCCGGGACAGAACACCGGGGAGCTGTTTTTT
>NA|TRBD1|15|TRBV9|TRBJ1-6
CASSAGQGGNSPLHF
TGTGCCAGCAGCGCAGGACAGGGTGGAAATTCACCCCTCCACTTT
>NA|TRBD1|16|TRBV4-1|TRBJ1-5
CASSQGQGAADQPQHF
TGCGCCAGCAGCCAAGGACAGGGGGCTGCGGATCAGCCCCAGCATTTT
>NA|TRBD1|13|TRBV2|TRBJ1-2
CASSEDRVGGYTF
TGTGCCAGCAGTGAGGACAGGGTGGGGGGCTACACCTTC
>NA|NA|14|TRBV6-5|TRBJ1-6
CASSYRTLDSPLHF
TGTGCCAGCAGTTACCGGACACTCGATTCACCCCTCCACTTT
>NA|NA|14|TRBV19|TRBJ1-1
CASIGTGFPEVAFF
TGTGCCAGTATCGGTACAGGGTTCCCCGAAGTGGCTTTCTTT
>NA|NA|13|TRBV11-3|TRBJ2-1
CASSLYRAAEQFF
TGTGCCAGCAGCTTATACAGGGCGGCTGAGCAGTTCTTC
>NA|TRBD1|16|TRBV5-4|TRBJ1-2
CASSLAATGGGGGYTF
TGTGCCAGCAGCTTGGCGGCAACAGGGGGAGGTGGTGGCTACACCTTC
>NA|NA|14|TRBV18|TRBJ2-2
CASSPPGWTGELFF
TGTGCCAGCTCACCACCCGGGTGGACCGGGGAGCTGTTTTTT
>NA|TRBD2|15|TRBV4-1|TRBJ2-7
CASSRLAGGRDEQYF
TGCGCCAGCAGCCGGTTAGCGGGGGGGCGGGACGAGCAGTACTTC
>NA|NA|15|TRBV28|TRBJ2-5
CASSRGGARQETQYF
TGTGCCAGCAGTCGAGGGGGGGCGCGACAAGAGACCCAGTACTTC
>NA|NA|14|TRBV7-2|TRBJ2-5
CASSLAASGETQYF
TGTGCCAGCAGCTTAGCGGCGTCGGGAGAGACCCAGTACTTC
>NA|TRBD1|14|TRBV19|TRBJ1-2
CASQPPTGGGGYTF
TGTGCCAGCCAACCCCCAACAGGGGGCGGCGGCTACACCTTC
>NA|TRBD2|16|TRBV18|TRBJ2-1
CASSPPLTSGGSEQFF
TGTGCCAGCTCACCACCGTTGACTAGCGGGGGAAGTGAGCAGTTCTTC
>few|NA|15|TRBV5-1|TRBJ2-1
CASSPEGGGRGEQFF
TGCGCCAGCAGCCCTGAAGGGGGGGGCCGGGGTGAGCAGTTCTTC
>NA|TRBD1|15|TRBV7-9|TRBJ1-4
CASSPEGQVGEKLFF
TGTGCCAGCAGCCCCGAAGGACAGGTGGGGGAAAAACTGTTTTTT
>NA|TRBD2|15|TRBV7-2|TRBJ2-5
CASSSIGTKKETQYF
TGTGCCAGCAGCTCTATCGGGACTAAGAAAGAGACCCAGTACTTC
>once|NA|16|TRBV6-5|TRBJ2-2
CASSYQGKGGTGELFF
TGTGCCAGCAGTTACCAGGGGAAAGGGGGCACCGGGGAGCTGTTTTTT
>NA|NA|16|TRBV7-2|TRBJ1-2
CASSYYTGQNGVSYTF
TGTGCCAGCAGCTACTATACTGGACAGAATGGAGTTAGCTACACCTTC
>NA|NA|14|TRBV6-5|TRBJ2-3
CASSYSGSTDTQYF
TGTGCCAGCAGTTACTCTGGCAGCACAGATACGCAGTATTTT
>NA|TRBD2|16|TRBV4-2|TRBJ2-2
CASSPRTSGATGELFF
TGTGCCAGCAGCCCGAGGACTAGCGGGGCCACCGGGGAGCTGTTTTTT
>once|NA|16|TRBV5-1|TRBJ2-2
CASSLVVAAGPGELFF
TGCGCCAGCAGCTTGGTTGTGGCCGCGGGGCCCGGGGAGCTGTTTTTT
>NA|TRBD1|13|TRBV2|TRBJ1-2
CARKGGTVYGYTF
TGTGCCAGGAAAGGCGGGACAGTCTATGGCTACACCTTC